This TCR beta chain was found in a study of identical twins (dated by TCRdb to 2016 to 2017). Context from the whole study: TCR alpha and beta repertoires from monozygotic twins, unrelated adults of various ages and cord blood were deep-sequenced to test whether fetal clonotypes persist. Replicate twin experiments were performed at different times using different library preparation protocols to rule out contamination. Overall study results and their limits: Conclusions relied on cross-sectional statistical analysis, since the same donors could not be followed over many years. Out-of-frame TCR alpha sharing in monozygotic twins was systematically underestimated by recombination models, whereas sharing between unrelated individuals was in agreement with the recombination models. Invariant T cells such as MAIT and iNKT could partly confound zero-insertion analyses, although diverse VJ usage argued against such confounding for most clonotypes. Out-of-frame TCR alpha sequences shared between twins showed an excess of low generation-probability sequences compared with coincidental sharing between unrelated individuals. A weaker excess of twin sharing was found in beta out-of-frame sequences because the signal-to-noise ratio was lowered by fewer shared sequences. Abundant cord blood beta clonotypes had fewer insertions, young adult naive repertoires showed a similar but weaker trend, and memory repertoires showed no such trend.

From the cysteine up to the phenylalanine, the CDR3 has a length of 16 residues. Of the read, only the CDR3 DNA is kept; its 48 bases are in frame from base 1. As encoded in the germline V gene, CDR1 is SGHRS while CDR2 is YFSETQ. Here V drops 4 bases and J drops 9 bases, and the junction holds 13 bases not matched to any gene. Only healthy Caucasian donors were included. The twin cohort comprised three pairs of female monozygotic twins, all aged about 18 to 30 years. Peripheral blood mononuclear cells were used as the source from which RNA for TCR libraries was isolated. Library method: 5' RACE. The sequencer listed for this sample is Illumina HiSeq 2000. A universal primer binding site was added through template switching, and the final cDNA carried a unique molecular identifier so that TCR cDNA molecules could be counted accurately. Specific primers in the conserved constant-segment region were used to synthesize first-strand cDNA for the TCR alpha and beta chains. Each cDNA library was double barcoded, with a SMART-Mk sample barcode plus Illumina barcodes, to control for contamination. TruSeq adapter sequences along with Illumina sample barcodes were introduced in two successive PCR steps. The TCR alpha and beta cDNA libraries were sequenced on the Illumina HiSeq platform using custom primers. In the authors' own workflow: MiGEC was used to process raw reads and extract unique molecular identifiers, and MiXCR was used to find CDR3 positions. Recombination models were inferred per individual with the repgenHMM and IGoR tools using an EM algorithm. Shared clonotypes were analyzed with the tcR package in R, and sharing was normalized by the product of cloneset sizes. Out-of-frame nonproductive sequences were analyzed to study raw recombination free of thymic and clonal selection effects. TCRdb trimmed public reads at Q25 via fastp, called clones via MiXCR and kept in-frame beta chains. Each CDR3 protein appears once, grouped with its most common genes and DNA. For this entry, the V and J calls and clone size follow TCRdb and not the study's own pipeline. The sample records about 700,000 distinct CDR3 sequences, 8.6% of which are singletons. Approximately 0.96% of the sample rests with the top ten.

This clonotype was counted a few times. The target of this receptor is not known. The input lacks base qualities; no much larger clone sits a single base away. These data also formed part of another study, on yellow fever vaccine responses in identical twins. The other study reports the following: According to the authors, in identical twins the way T cells responded to vaccination appeared partly convergent and partly personalized. In the study, vaccine-responding T cell clones were precisely tracked in identical twins.

The sequencing input was PBMCs. The TCR originated in a woman between 18 and 29 years old in good health. The sequence links TRBV5-1 to TRBJ2-4; TRBD2 matches 10 bases in the middle. The sequenced DNA: TGCGCCAGCAGCCCCAGCGGGAGGGAAGCGAAAGGCATTCAGTACTTC. Protein translation: CASSPSGREAKGIQYF.